This TCR beta chain came from a study of blood T cell repertoires in COVID-19. Here immunoSEQ multiplex PCR was the method, and the copy in TCRdb shows in-frame clones only, minus some. The sample contains about 200,000 clones, around four fifths of which appear only once. CDR1 is SNHLY, CDR2 FYNNEI, per germline. With V trimmed by 6 bases and J by 0 bases, 9 bases remained unmatched. The CDR3 has 16 residues. Input material: peripheral blood. The chain carries TRBV2 and TRBJ2-3; the match to TRBD1 covers 7 bases. The sequence came from a woman aged 50 to 60 with acute or convalescent COVID-19. The CDR3 DNA reads as TGTGCCAGCAGCGCCTATGACAGGGCAAGCACAGATACGCAGTATTTT. Protein: CASSAYDRASTDTQYF.